One TCR beta chain is described in this entry. This entry comes from a study of blood T cell repertoires in COVID-19. About the research overall: T cells, B-cell-depleted T cells, or PBMCs supplied cDNA or gDNA.

Looked up from germline, CDR1 is SGHTA and CDR2 is FQGNSA. The CDR3 totals 14 residues. Trimming cost V 4 bases and J 6 bases, with 12 bases left between them. The data were produced by immunoSEQ multiplex PCR, yet TCRdb's version contains in-frame clones alone and is incomplete. Of roughly 150,000 clones in the sample, approximately 90% were seen once. The sample comprised peripheral blood. V gene TRBV7-2 combines with J gene TRBJ2-2; perhaps TRBD2 as D (5 bases). The sequence was collected from a woman between 40 and 50 years old with acute or convalescent COVID-19. The CDR3 nucleotides read TGTGCCAGCAGCTGGGGAGTTGTCCCCGGGGAGCTGTTTTTT. As protein: CASSWGVVPGELFF.